Each of the 18 T cell receptor beta chains below was sequenced from the same sample in a study of identical twins. TCRdb reanalysed the 5' RACE reads using MiXCR and keeps one entry per CDR3 protein. The data show 600,000 to 800,000 distinct CDR3 sequences, with roughly 20% seen just once and 4% to 5.5% held by the top ten. These data were also filed under a second study, of T cells expressing NK-cell markers.

The material sequenced was PBMCs. The receptors here all came from a woman between 18 and 30 years old in good health.

This clonotype was seen a few times. The chain carries TRBV20-1 and TRBJ2-2; 9 nucleotides align to TRBD2. The V and J ends lost 1 base and 7 bases, in that order; junction bases with no gene match: 10. CDR3 length equals 16 residues. Per germline, CDR1 DFQATT and CDR2 SNEGSKA (reference sequence). The CDR3 region has the DNA TGCAGTGCTAGAGCTATAGCGGGAGAAAGGAACGGGGAGCTGTTTTTT. This encodes CSARAIAGERNGELFF.

The chain combines TRBV12-3 or TRBV12-4 with TRBJ2-7, with D maybe TRBD2 (6 bases). CDR3 size: 15 residues. V lost 2 bases, J lost 3 bases, and 14 bases lay in between. The CDR3 nucleotides are TGTGCCAGCAGTTTAAAGGGACTCCCTTACTACGAGCAGTACTTC. Amino acids: CASSLKGLPYYEQYF.

This clonotype was counted between two and nine times. The chain is built from TRBV5-1 and TRBJ2-3; 12 bases agree with TRBD2. The CDR3 is 16 residues long. Germline V gene lookup returns CDR1 SGHRS and CDR2 YFSETQ. Trimming cost V 1 base and J 6 bases; bases outside gene matches: 6. CDR3 in DNA: TGCGCCAGCAGCTTGCTAGCGGGAGGGCCGGCTGATACGCAGTATTTT. Translation: CASSLLAGGPADTQYF.

This clonotype was counted a few times. The CDR3 bases are TGCAGTGCTAGAAAGGGCGGAGGCTACGAGCAGTACTTC. Amino acid sequence: CSARKGGGYEQYF. The chain is built from TRBV20-1 and TRBJ2-7, with D maybe TRBD2 (5 bases). CDR3 size: 13 residues. Trimming shortened V by 2 bases and J by 3 bases, and 11 bases separated the two germline ends. CDR1 is DFQATT, CDR2 SNEGSKA, per germline (reference sequence).

V is TRBV9 and J is TRBJ2-1; D possibly corresponds to TRBD2 (5 bases). With 2 bases removed from V and 3 bases from J, the gap between germline ends came to 6 bases. The length of the CDR3 is 13 residues. Germline CDR1 and CDR2: SGDLS and YYNGEE. CDR3 coding DNA: TGTGCCAGCAGCGTGGAGGACTACAATGAGCAGTTCTTC. This gives the protein CASSVEDYNEQFF.

The chain uses TRBV5-6 and TRBJ2-2; TRBD1 might be the D (6 bases). Trimming removed 4 bases at V and 7 bases at J, with 11 bases between. The CDR3 extends over 13 amino acids. Germline V gene lookup returns CDR1 SGHDT and CDR2 YYEEEE. CDR3 amino acids: CASSTQGFGELFF. The CDR3 nucleotides read TGTGCCAGCAGCACACAGGGTTTCGGGGAGCTGTTTTTT.

In this sample, this clonotype turned up a few times. This chain uses TRBV9 with TRBJ1-2; D might be TRBD1 (5 bases). Trimming left V 2 bases short and J 3 bases short, with 17 bases between. CDR3 length equals 16 residues. Germline CDR1 and CDR2: SGDLS and YYNGEE. CDR3 in amino acids: CASSVSGRRGDYGYTF. The CDR3 DNA reads as TGTGCCAGCAGCGTTTCGGGGCGGCGTGGAGACTATGGCTACACCTTC.

The gene calls are TRBV12-5 and TRBJ2-1; 11 nucleotides line up with TRBD2. CDR3 length: 17 amino acids. V trimming: 6 bases; J trimming: 8 bases; junction bases outside the gene matches: 15. From germline, CDR1 is LGHNT and CDR2 FRNRAP. The CDR3 spells CASGPGLAVFDGDEQFF. The CDR3 DNA reads TGTGCTAGTGGGCCGGGACTAGCGGTTTTCGACGGCGATGAGCAGTTCTTC. The full variable domain, with the rest looked up from reference TRBV12-5 and TRBJ2-1, is DARVTQTPRHKVTEMGQEVTMRCQPILGHNTVFWYRQTMMQGLELLAYFRNRAPLDDSGMPKDRFSAEMPDATLATLKIQPSEPRDSAVYFCASGPGLAVFDGDEQFFGPGTRLTVL.

The V and J genes are TRBV20-1 and TRBJ2-2; D may match TRBD1 or TRBD2 (5 bases each). Germline V lookup: CDR1 DFQATT, CDR2 SNEGSKA (reference sequence). V lost 0 bases, J lost 4 bases, and 15 bases lay in between. The CDR3 consists of 16 residues. CDR3 nucleotides: TGCAGTGCTAGAGATGGGGGAGCAGCTCCCACCGGGGAGCTGTTTTTT. It codes for CSARDGGAAPTGELFF.

This clonotype was seen ten or more times. V usage is TRBV12-3 or TRBV12-4 and J usage is TRBJ2-4, with TRBD2 identical over 8 bases. The CDR3 covers 13 residues. The J segment lost 9 bases and the V segment lost 10 bases, leaving 11 bases of the junction unmatched. CDR3 sequence: CATIGTRSPIQYF. Here the CDR3 DNA reads TGTGCCACCATTGGGACTAGGTCCCCCATTCAGTACTTC.

This clonotype was seen a few times. V is TRBV5-4 and J is TRBJ2-7; TRBD1 agrees at 7 bases. V lost 3 bases and J lost 6; bases outside the gene matches: 3. The CDR3 spans 12 residues. Germline V CDR1 and CDR2: SGHNT, YYREEE (reference sequence). CDR3 protein: CASSSRGPEQYF. The CDR3 DNA sequence: TGTGCCAGCAGCTCGAGGGGGCCCGAGCAGTACTTC. The full variable domain, rest sourced from reference TRBV5-4 and TRBJ2-7, is ETGVTQSPTHLIKTRGQQVTLRCSSQSGHNTVSWYQQALGQGPQFIFQYYREEENGRGNFPPRFSGLQFPNYSSELNVNALELDDSALYLCASSSRGPEQYFGPGTRLTVT.

This clonotype turned up a few times. The chain is built from TRBV6-2 or TRBV6-3 and TRBJ2-7; the D is unclear. CDR1 MNHEY and CDR2 SVGEGT come from the germline V gene. Trimming stripped 2 bases from V and 6 bases from J, with 14 bases between. The CDR3 extends over 14 amino acids. In DNA, the CDR3 is TGTGCCAGCAGTTACACCGGTAGGGCCTCCGAGCAGTACTTC. Its protein is CASSYTGRASEQYF.

This clonotype has a count of ten or more. The rearrangement links TRBV7-2 to TRBJ2-1; D is uncertain. CDR1 is SGHTA and CDR2 is FQGNSA in the germline V gene. The CDR3 consists of 15 residues. V shed 6 bases and J shed 0 bases, with 12 bases lying between them. The CDR3 reads CASSRQWSSYNEQFF. As DNA, the CDR3 is TGTGCCAGCAGTCGACAATGGAGCTCCTACAATGAGCAGTTCTTC. The variable domain in full, with the rest retrieved from reference TRBV7-2 and TRBJ2-1, is GAGVSQSPSNKVTEKGKDVELRCDPISGHTALYWYRQSLGQGLEFLIYFQGNSAPDKSGLPSDRFSAERTGGSVSTLTIQRTQQEDSAVYLCASSRQWSSYNEQFFGPGTRLTVL.

The chain has TRBV12-3 or TRBV12-4 and TRBJ1-2; TRBD1 might be the D (5 bases). V was pared by 6 bases and J by 8 bases, with 13 bases between. This CDR3 has 12 amino acids. CDR3 protein: CASSGTAWGYTF. The DNA of the CDR3 is TGTGCCAGCAGCGGGACCGCCTGGGGCTACACCTTC.

J is TRBJ1-1 and V is TRBV11-2; D perhaps matches TRBD1 (6 bases). Looked up from germline, CDR1 is SGHAT and CDR2 is FQNNGV. Trimming stripped 2 bases from V and 11 bases from J, with 18 bases between. The CDR3 spans 14 residues. In DNA, the CDR3 is TGTGCCAGCAGCTTACAAATCGCGGGGGGCTATGCTTTCTTT. Its translation: CASSLQIAGGYAFF.

The rearrangement joins TRBV7-2 to TRBJ2-2, with D possibly TRBD1 on 5 matching bases. V lost 5 bases and J lost 0, with 13 bases in between. CDR1 and CDR2 (germline): SGHTA, FQGNSA. The CDR3 is 16 amino acids. In DNA, the CDR3 is TGTGCCAGCAGCGGTCGGACAAGCGCGAACACCGGGGAGCTGTTTTTT. Residues: CASSGRTSANTGELFF.

This clonotype was seen a few times. The chain links TRBV5-1 to TRBJ1-1; D might be TRBD1 (5 bases). Germline CDR1 SGHRS, CDR2 YFSETQ. The CDR3 sequence is 14 residues long. V was trimmed by 2 bases and J by 3 bases, leaving 11 bases between them. The CDR3 DNA reads TGCGCCAGCAGCTTCGGCAGGGCCGACACTGAAGCTTTCTTT. It specifies CASSFGRADTEAFF.

The CDR3 DNA reads TGCGCCAGCAGCTTGATTCCCGCGACTGACACCGGGGAGCTGTTTTTT. This sequence encodes CASSLIPATDTGELFF. The J gene is TRBJ2-2, the V gene TRBV5-1; D gene unclear. Germline V gene data show CDR1 as SGHRS and CDR2 as YFSETQ. The V end was cut by 1 base, the J end by 3 bases, with 13 bases between. The CDR3 loop spans 16 amino acids.